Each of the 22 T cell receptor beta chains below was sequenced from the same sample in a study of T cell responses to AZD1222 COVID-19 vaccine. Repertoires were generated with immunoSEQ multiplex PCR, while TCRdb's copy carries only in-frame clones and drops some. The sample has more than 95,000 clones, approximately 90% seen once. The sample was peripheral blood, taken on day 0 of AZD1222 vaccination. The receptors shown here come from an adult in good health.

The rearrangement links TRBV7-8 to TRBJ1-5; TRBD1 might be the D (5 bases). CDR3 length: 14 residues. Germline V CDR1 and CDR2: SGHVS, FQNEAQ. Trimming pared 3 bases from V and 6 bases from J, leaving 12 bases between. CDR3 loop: CASSFSAGGQPQHF. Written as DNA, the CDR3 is TGTGCCAGCAGCTTTTCGGCCGGGGGTCAGCCCCAGCATTTT.

CDR3 protein: CASSQDFKASAYNEQFF. For the CDR3, the DNA is TGCGCCAGCAGCCAAGATTTTAAGGCTAGCGCCTACAATGAGCAGTTCTTC. This sequence joins TRBV4-3 and TRBJ2-1; possibly TRBD2 for D (6 bases). V was shortened by 0 bases and J by 2 bases, with 14 bases between the two germline ends. The CDR3 is made up of 17 amino acids. The germline V gene encodes CDR1 LGHNA and CDR2 YSLEER.

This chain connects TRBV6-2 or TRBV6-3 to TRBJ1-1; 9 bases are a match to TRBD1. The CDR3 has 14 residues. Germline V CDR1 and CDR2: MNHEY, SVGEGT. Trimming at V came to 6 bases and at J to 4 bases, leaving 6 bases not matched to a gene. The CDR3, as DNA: TGTGCCAGCAGCCCGGGACAGGGTAGCACTGAAGCTTTCTTT. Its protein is CASSPGQGSTEAFF.

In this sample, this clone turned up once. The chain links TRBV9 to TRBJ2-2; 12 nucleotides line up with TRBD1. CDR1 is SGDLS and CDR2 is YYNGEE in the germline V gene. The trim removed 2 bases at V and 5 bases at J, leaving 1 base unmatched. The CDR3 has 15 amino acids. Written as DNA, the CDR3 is TGTGCCAGCAGCGTGGGACAGGGGGCAACCGGGGAGCTGTTTTTT. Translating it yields CASSVGQGATGELFF.

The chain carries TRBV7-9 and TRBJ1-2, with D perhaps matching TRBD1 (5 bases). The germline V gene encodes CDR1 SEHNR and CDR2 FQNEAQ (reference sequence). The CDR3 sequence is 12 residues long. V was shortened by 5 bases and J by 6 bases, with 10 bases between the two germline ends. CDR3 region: CASSLRGDGYTF. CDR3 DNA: TGTGCCAGCAGCCTGCGGGGGGATGGCTACACCTTC.

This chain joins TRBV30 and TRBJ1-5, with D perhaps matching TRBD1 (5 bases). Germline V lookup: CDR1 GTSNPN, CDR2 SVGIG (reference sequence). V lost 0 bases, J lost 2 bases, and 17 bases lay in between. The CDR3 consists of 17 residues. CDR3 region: CAWSVMGGRLGNQPQHF. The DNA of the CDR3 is TGTGCCTGGAGTGTAATGGGGGGGAGGCTTGGCAATCAGCCCCAGCATTTT.

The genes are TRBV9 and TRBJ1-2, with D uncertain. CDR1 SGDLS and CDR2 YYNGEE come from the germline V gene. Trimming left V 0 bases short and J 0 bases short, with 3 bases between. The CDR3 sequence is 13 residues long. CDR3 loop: CASSVEANYGYTF. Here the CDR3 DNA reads TGTGCCAGCAGCGTAGAGGCTAACTATGGCTACACCTTC.

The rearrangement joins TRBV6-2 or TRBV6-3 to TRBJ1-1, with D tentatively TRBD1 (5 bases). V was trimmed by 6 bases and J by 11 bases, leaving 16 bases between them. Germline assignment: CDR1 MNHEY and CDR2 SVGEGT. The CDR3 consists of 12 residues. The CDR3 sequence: CASSVGRASAFF. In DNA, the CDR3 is TGTGCCAGCAGCGTGGGACGCGCCTCTGCTTTCTTT.

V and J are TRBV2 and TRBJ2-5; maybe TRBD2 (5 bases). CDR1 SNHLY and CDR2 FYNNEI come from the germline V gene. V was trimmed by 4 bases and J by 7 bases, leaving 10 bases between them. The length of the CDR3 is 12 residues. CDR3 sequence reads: CASSVSRGTQYF. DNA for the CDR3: TGTGCCAGCAGTGTCTCCCGGGGGACCCAGTACTTC.

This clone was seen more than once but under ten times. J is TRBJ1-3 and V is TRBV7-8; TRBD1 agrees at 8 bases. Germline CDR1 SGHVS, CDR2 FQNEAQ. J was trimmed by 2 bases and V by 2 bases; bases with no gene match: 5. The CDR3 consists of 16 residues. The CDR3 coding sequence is TGTGCCAGCAGCTTAAAGCGGACAGGGCCTGGAAACACCATATATTTT. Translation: CASSLKRTGPGNTIYF.

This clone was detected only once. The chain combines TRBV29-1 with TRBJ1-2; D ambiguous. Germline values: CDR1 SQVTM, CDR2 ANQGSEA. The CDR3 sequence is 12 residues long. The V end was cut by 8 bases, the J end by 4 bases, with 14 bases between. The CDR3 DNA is TGCAGCACACGACGGGGTCCCTATGGCTACACCTTC. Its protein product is CSTRRGPYGYTF.

This CDR3 is CASSPEPGRAYGYTF. CDR3 nucleotides: TGTGCCAGCAGTCCAGAACCGGGACGCGCATATGGCTACACCTTC. V is TRBV27 and J is TRBJ1-2; tentatively, D is TRBD1 (5 bases). CDR1 is MNHEY and CDR2 is SMNVEV in the germline V gene (reference sequence). Trimming removed 5 bases at V and 5 bases at J, with 18 bases between. The CDR3 contains 15 residues.

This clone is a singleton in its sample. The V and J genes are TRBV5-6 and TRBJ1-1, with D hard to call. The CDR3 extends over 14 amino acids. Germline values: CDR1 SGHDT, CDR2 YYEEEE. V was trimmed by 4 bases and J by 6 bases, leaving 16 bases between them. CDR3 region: CASSPRGRSAEAFF. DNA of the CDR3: TGTGCCAGCAGCCCACGGGGTAGATCGGCTGAAGCTTTCTTT.

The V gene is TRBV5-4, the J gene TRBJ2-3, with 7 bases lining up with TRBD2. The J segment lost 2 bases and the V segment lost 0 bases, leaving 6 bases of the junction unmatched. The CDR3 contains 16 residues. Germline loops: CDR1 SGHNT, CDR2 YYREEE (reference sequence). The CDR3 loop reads CASSLAGGGPTDTQYF. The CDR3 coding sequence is TGTGCCAGCAGCTTGGCCGGGGGAGGGCCCACAGATACGCAGTATTTT.

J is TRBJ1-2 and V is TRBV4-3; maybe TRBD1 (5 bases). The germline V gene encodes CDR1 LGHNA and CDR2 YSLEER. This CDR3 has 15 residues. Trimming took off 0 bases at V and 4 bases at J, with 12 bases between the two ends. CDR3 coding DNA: TGCGCCAGCAGCCAAGATTTTGGGGGGACCTATGGCTACACCTTC. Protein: CASSQDFGGTYGYTF.

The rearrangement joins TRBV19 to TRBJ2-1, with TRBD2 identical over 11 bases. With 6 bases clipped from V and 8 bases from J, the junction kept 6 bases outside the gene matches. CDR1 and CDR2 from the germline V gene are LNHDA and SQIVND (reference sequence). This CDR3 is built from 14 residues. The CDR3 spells CASSLAGGGDEQFF. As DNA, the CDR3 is TGTGCCAGTAGCCTAGCGGGAGGCGGGGATGAGCAGTTCTTC.

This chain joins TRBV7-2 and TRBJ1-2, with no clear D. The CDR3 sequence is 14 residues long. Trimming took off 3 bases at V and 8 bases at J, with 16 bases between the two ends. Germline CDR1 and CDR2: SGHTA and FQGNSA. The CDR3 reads CASSFLGQTRGYTF. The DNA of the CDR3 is TGTGCCAGCAGCTTCCTCGGGCAGACTCGGGGCTACACCTTC.

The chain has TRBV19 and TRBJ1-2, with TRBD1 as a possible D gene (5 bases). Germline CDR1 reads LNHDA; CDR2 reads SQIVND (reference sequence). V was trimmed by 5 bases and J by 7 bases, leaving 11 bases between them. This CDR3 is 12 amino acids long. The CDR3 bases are TGTGCCAGTAGTTTCCAGGGCTCTGGCTACACCTTC. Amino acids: CASSFQGSGYTF.

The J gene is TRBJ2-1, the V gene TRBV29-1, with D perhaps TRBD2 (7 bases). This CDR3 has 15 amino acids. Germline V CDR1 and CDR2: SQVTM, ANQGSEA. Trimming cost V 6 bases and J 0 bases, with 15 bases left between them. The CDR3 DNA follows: TGCAGCGTCGGGGGCGAGCGGGACTCCTACAATGAGCAGTTCTTC. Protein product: CSVGGERDSYNEQFF.

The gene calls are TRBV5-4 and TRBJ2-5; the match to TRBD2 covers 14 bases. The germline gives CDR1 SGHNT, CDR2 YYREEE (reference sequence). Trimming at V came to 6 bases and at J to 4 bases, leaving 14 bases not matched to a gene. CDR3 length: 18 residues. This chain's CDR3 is CASTSGTSGRPGVETQYF. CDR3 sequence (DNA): TGTGCCAGCACCTCCGGGACTAGCGGGAGACCAGGGGTAGAGACCCAGTACTTC.

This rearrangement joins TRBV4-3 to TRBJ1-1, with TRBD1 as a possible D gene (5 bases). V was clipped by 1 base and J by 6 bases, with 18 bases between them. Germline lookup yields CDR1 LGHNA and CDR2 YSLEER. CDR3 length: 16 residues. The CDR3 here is CASSQGGEGPYAEAFF. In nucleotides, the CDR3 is TGCGCCAGCAGCCAAGGGGGGGAGGGACCTTATGCTGAAGCTTTCTTT.

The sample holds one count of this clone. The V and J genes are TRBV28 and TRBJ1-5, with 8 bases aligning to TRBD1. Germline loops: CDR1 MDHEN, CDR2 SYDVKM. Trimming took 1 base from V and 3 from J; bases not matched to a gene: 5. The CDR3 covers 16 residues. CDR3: CASSLFGTGFNQPQHF. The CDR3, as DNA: TGTGCCAGCAGTTTATTTGGGACAGGATTCAATCAGCCCCAGCATTTT.